Sequencing of this T cell receptor beta chain was carried out in a study of spatial heterogeneity in lung cancer. The sample's time point: blood at routine non-recurrence follow-up after resection. TCRdb itself ran the 5' RACE reads through MiXCR, one entry per CDR3 protein. The data contain about 94,000 distinct CDR3 sequences, approximately 19% of them seen just once; the ten biggest clones take up 20% to 25%. The CDR3 is 16 amino acids. The germline V and J ends were trimmed by 4 bases and 2 bases, with 15 bases remaining between them. Germline lookup yields CDR1 KGHSH and CDR2 LQKENI. This rearrangement joins TRBV18 to TRBJ1-5; D gene unclear. The input for sequencing was PBMCs, taken at follow-up. The receptor was derived from a male donor with early-stage non-small cell lung cancer. CDR3 nucleotide sequence: TGTGCCAGCTCACTGAGTCAGACCTCAGGCAATCAGCCCCAGCATTTT. Translating it yields CASSLSQTSGNQPQHF. The entire variable domain, with the rest obtained from reference TRBV18 and TRBJ1-5, is as follows: NAGVMQNPRHLVRRRGQEARLRCSPMKGHSHVYWYRQLPEEGLKFMVYLQKENIIDESGMPKERFSAEFPKEGPSILRIQQVVRGDSAAYFCASSLSQTSGNQPQHFGDGTRLSIL.